This paragraph covers one TCR beta chain sequence. What it recognizes is unknown. This record comes from a study of T cell responses to AZD1222 COVID-19 vaccine. Study background: Timing groups of about 4 and about 12 weeks for second doses were pooled. Notes on the study in general: It should be noted that donors were predominantly white British and more often female, and clonal diversity was possibly underestimated.

Trimming shortened V by 2 bases and J by 3 bases, and 7 bases separated the two germline ends. From germline, CDR1 is MNHEY and CDR2 SVGEGT. This CDR3 region has 13 residues. Here immunoSEQ multiplex PCR was the method, and the copy in TCRdb shows in-frame clones only, minus some. This table holds some 100,000 clones, approximately 89% found once. The receptor was derived from an adult in good health. The sample here was peripheral blood, taken on day 0 of AZD1222 vaccination. The rearrangement joins TRBV6-2 or TRBV6-3 to TRBJ1-2; D is uncertain. The CDR3, as DNA: TGTGCCAGCAGTTACGTCAGCCACTATGGCTACACCTTC. Translation gives CASSYVSHYGYTF.